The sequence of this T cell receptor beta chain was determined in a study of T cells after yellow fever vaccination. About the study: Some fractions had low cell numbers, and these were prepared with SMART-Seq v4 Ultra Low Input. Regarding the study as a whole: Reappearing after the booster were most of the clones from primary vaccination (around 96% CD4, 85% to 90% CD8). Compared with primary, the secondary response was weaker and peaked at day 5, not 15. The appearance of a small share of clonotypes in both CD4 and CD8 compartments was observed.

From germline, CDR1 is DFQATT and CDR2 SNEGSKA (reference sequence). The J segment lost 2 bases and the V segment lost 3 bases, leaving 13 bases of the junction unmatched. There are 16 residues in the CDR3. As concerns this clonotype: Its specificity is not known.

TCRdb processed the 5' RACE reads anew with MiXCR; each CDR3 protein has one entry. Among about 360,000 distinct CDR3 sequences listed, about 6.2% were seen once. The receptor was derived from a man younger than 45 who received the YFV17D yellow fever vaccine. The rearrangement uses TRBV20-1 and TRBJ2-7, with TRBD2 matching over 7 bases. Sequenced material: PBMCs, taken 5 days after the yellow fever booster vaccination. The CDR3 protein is CSASSLASSGTYEQYF. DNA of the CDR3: TGCAGTGCTAGTTCACTGGCGTCTAGCGGAACCTACGAGCAGTACTTC.